What follows are 19 T cell receptor beta chains derived from one specimen sequenced in a study of beta chain features in type 1 diabetes. What was sequenced were expressed TCRB transcripts, since all of the isolated RNA had been reverse transcribed. Using immunoSEQ multiplex PCR, the repertoire was profiled, and TCRdb retains in-frame clones only, with some absent. The sample lists 900,000 or so clones, 15% to 20% occurring once. The sequenced material came from naive CD4+ T cells from blood. These receptors all come from a woman aged 18-29 years in good health.

This clone was seen a handful of times. The genes are TRBV19 and TRBJ1-1; maybe TRBD1 (5 bases). V lost 6 bases and J 1 base, leaving 12 bases between the germline ends. The germline CDR1 and CDR2 sequences are LNHDA and SQIVND (reference sequence). The CDR3 length is 14 residues. CDR3 nucleotides: TGTGCCAGTAGCAGCAGGGAGTGGAACACTGAAGCTTTCTTT. The encoded protein is CASSSREWNTEAFF.

CDR3 DNA: TGCGCCAGCAGCCCGGGGGTCGTTATCTACAATGAGCAGTTCTTC. Translating it yields CASSPGVVIYNEQFF. The V call is TRBV5-1, the J call TRBJ2-1, with TRBD2 as a possible D gene (6 bases). Germline V gene sequence: CDR1 SGHRS, CDR2 YFSETQ. V lost 4 bases and J lost 3, with 14 bases in between. There are 15 residues in the CDR3.

The J gene is TRBJ1-5, the V gene TRBV6-1; D unclear. Per germline, CDR1 MNHNS and CDR2 SASEGT. This CDR3 is 14 amino acids long. The V and J ends lost 4 bases and 2 bases respectively, with 9 bases between them. This CDR3 is CASSVENGNQPQHF. The CDR3 DNA follows: TGTGCCAGCAGTGTCGAGAACGGCAATCAGCCCCAGCATTTT.

This clone was counted only a few times. This chain connects TRBV9 to TRBJ1-2; D is uncertain. Trimming left V 3 bases short and J 3 bases short, with 9 bases between. CDR3 size: 13 residues. The germline V gene encodes CDR1 SGDLS and CDR2 YYNGEE. Here the CDR3 DNA reads TGTGCCAGCAGCGCGCACACTGACTATGGCTACACCTTC. Its protein product is CASSAHTDYGYTF.

The rearrangement uses TRBV6-6 and TRBJ2-3; TRBD1 matches at 9 bases. Germline V gene lookup returns CDR1 MNHNY and CDR2 SVGAGI (reference sequence). The CDR3 contains 15 residues. The trim removed 5 bases at V and 2 bases at J, leaving 5 bases unmatched. In nucleotides, the CDR3 is TGTGCCAGCAGTAACAGGGGGCGCAACACAGATACGCAGTATTTT. It specifies CASSNRGRNTDTQYF.

This clone was seen only a few times. Mismatch with germline at one junction end may stem from a read error. The chain uses TRBV7-2 and TRBJ2-1, with 9 bases identical to TRBD2. There are 15 residues in the CDR3. Germline CDR1 is SGHTA and CDR2 is FQGNSA. CDR3 sequence reads: CASTLAGVSYNEQFF. Here the CDR3 DNA reads TGTGCCAGCACCTTAGCGGGAGTCTCCTACAATGAGCAGTTCTTC.

The rearrangement links TRBV29-1 to TRBJ2-5; D remains unclear. Trimming took 6 bases from V and 4 from J, leaving 12 bases between them. Germline CDR1 is SQVTM and CDR2 is ANQGSEA. CDR3 length: 12 residues. CDR3 sequence reads: CSVATIGETQYF. The CDR3 nucleotides are TGCAGCGTGGCAACTATAGGAGAGACCCAGTACTTC.

This clone was observed a handful of times. V is TRBV5-1 and J is TRBJ1-1; D gene ambiguous. Deletions cut 0 bases from V and 1 base from J, with 7 bases between. In germline, CDR1 is SGHRS, CDR2 YFSETQ. The CDR3 consists of 14 residues. The CDR3 protein is CASSLAVWNTEAFF. CDR3 coding DNA: TGCGCCAGCAGCTTGGCCGTCTGGAACACTGAAGCTTTCTTT.

This clone was observed a few times. The chain links TRBV11-2 to TRBJ1-5, with 10 bases lining up with TRBD1. CDR1 and CDR2 (germline): SGHAT, FQNNGV. With 5 bases clipped from V and 5 bases from J, the junction kept 9 bases outside the gene matches. This CDR3 region has 16 residues. The CDR3 is CASSRRGDRGDQPQHF. As DNA, the CDR3 is TGTGCCAGCAGCCGTAGGGGGGACAGGGGAGATCAGCCCCAGCATTTT.

This chain connects TRBV28 to TRBJ2-5; D is tentatively TRBD1 or TRBD2 (5 bases each). Germline lookup yields CDR1 MDHEN and CDR2 SYDVKM. The V end was cut by 8 bases, the J end by 5 bases, with 15 bases between. This CDR3 has 13 amino acids. CDR3 in DNA: TGTGCCAGCGTTGGGGGAGCTCGGGAGACCCAGTACTTC. Its translation: CASVGGARETQYF.

This clone was observed a handful of times. The chain combines TRBV13 with TRBJ1-3; D remains unclear. Germline CDR1 and CDR2: PRHDT and FYEKMQ (reference sequence). The CDR3 extends over 16 amino acids. Trimming stripped 5 bases from V and 0 bases from J, with 14 bases between. The CDR3 bases are TGTGCCAGCAGCCCCGGAAGGGCAAACTCTGGAAACACCATATATTTT. Translating it yields CASSPGRANSGNTIYF.

The J gene is TRBJ1-2, the V gene TRBV11-2; tentatively, D is TRBD1 (5 bases). Germline V gene sequence: CDR1 SGHAT, CDR2 FQNNGV. The CDR3 covers 16 residues. The germline V and J ends were trimmed by 4 bases and 8 bases, with 23 bases remaining between them. The CDR3 DNA reads TGTGCCAGCAGCTCCGAGGGTGCAGGGTTGAAGGGCGGCTACACCTTC. It encodes CASSSEGAGLKGGYTF.

The rearrangement links TRBV6-6 to TRBJ1-2; D is perhaps TRBD1 (6 bases). The CDR3 length is 13 residues. Trimming took off 5 bases at V and 4 bases at J, with 11 bases between the two ends. Germline lookup yields CDR1 MNHNY and CDR2 SVGAGI (reference sequence). The CDR3 spells CASSTTGSYGYTF. CDR3 in DNA: TGTGCCAGCAGTACCACAGGGTCCTATGGCTACACCTTC.

Only one count was recorded for this clone. This chain joins TRBV28 and TRBJ2-5; no definite D call. The V gene's germline CDR1 is MDHEN and CDR2 SYDVKM. V lost 2 bases to trimming and J lost 5 bases, with 12 bases between them. The CDR3 covers 14 residues. The CDR3 reads CASSLVGIGETQYF. CDR3 DNA sequence: TGTGCCAGCAGTTTAGTTGGCATAGGCGAGACCCAGTACTTC.

This clone was counted only a few times. The rearrangement uses TRBV19 and TRBJ1-1; 8 nucleotides align to TRBD1. J was trimmed by 2 bases and V by 8 bases; bases with no gene match: 4. This CDR3 is 13 amino acids long. Germline assignment: CDR1 LNHDA and CDR2 SQIVND (reference sequence). The CDR3 coding sequence is TGTGCCAGTGGCAGGGGGCTAAACACTGAAGCTTTCTTT. It codes for CASGRGLNTEAFF.

This clone was detected only a few times. The same CDR3 is also encoded by other DNA sequences in this sample. The chain has TRBV15 and TRBJ2-7; 8 bases line up with TRBD1. The CDR3 is made up of 14 amino acids. Germline trimming cut 4 bases from V and 4 bases from J; bases unmatched to any gene: 6. The germline V gene has CDR1 LNHNV and CDR2 YYDKDF (reference sequence). The CDR3 DNA follows: TGTGCCACCAGCACACGACAGGGGTCGTACGAGCAGTACTTC. Amino acids: CATSTRQGSYEQYF.

In its sample, this clone was seen a few times. This chain links TRBV28 with TRBJ1-2, with D possibly being TRBD1 (5 bases). Trimming cost V 5 bases and J 4 bases, with 20 bases left between them. CDR3 length: 16 residues. Germline V gene sequence: CDR1 MDHEN, CDR2 SYDVKM. For the CDR3, the DNA is TGTGCCAGCAGTGCAGACGACGGGGCCGGCGGCTATGGCTACACCTTC. Translating it yields CASSADDGAGGYGYTF.

There are a few counts of this clone. The V call is TRBV7-2, the J call TRBJ2-2; TRBD2 aligns across 8 bases. Germline V lookup: CDR1 SGHTA, CDR2 FQGNSA. V lost 5 bases, J lost 4 bases, and 6 bases stayed unmatched. The CDR3 has 15 amino acids. CDR3 region: CASSPGLAPTGELFF. In nucleotides, the CDR3 is TGTGCCAGCAGCCCCGGACTAGCCCCCACCGGGGAGCTGTTTTTT.

The V call is TRBV20-1, the J call TRBJ1-1, with a tentative D call TRBD1 (5 bases). CDR3 size: 11 residues. V was shortened by 3 bases and J by 12 bases, with 14 bases between the two germline ends. CDR1 and CDR2 from the germline V gene are DFQATT and SNEGSKA (reference sequence). DNA of the CDR3: TGCAGTGCTAGTCCCACGGGGGTAACTTTCTTT. It encodes CSASPTGVTFF.